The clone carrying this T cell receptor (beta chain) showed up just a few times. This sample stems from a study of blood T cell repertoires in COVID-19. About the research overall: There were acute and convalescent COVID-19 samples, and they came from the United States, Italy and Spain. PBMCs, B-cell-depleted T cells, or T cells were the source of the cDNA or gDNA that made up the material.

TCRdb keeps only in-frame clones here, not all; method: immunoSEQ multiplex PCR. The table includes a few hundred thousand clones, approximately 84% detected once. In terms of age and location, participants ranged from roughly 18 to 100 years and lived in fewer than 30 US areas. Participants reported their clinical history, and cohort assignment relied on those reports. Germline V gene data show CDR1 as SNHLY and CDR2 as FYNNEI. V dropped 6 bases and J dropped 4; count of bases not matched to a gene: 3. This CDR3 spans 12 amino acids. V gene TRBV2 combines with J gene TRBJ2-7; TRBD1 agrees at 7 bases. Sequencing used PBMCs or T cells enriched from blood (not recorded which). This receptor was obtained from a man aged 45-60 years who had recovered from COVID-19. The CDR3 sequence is CASSLTGYEQYF. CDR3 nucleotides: TGTGCCAGCAGCCTGACAGGGTACGAGCAGTACTTC.